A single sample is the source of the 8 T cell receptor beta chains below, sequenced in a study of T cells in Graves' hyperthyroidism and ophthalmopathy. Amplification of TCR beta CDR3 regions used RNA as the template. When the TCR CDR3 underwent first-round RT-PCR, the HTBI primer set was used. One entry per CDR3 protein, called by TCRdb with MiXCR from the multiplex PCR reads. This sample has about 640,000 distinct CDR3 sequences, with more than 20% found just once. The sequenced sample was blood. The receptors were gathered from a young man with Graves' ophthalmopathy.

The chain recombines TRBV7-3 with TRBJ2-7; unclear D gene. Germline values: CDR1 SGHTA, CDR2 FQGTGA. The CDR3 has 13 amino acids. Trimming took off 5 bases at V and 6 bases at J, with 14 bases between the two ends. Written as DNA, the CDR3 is TGTGCCAGCAGCAACGACAAGGGTGGCGAGCAGTACTTC. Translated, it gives CASSNDKGGEQYF.

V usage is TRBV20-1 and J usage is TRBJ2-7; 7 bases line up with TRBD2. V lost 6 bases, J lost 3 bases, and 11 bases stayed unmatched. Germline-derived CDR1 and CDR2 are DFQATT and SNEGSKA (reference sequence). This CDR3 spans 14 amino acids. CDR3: CSALGGGNVYEQYF. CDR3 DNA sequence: TGCAGTGCCCTCGGGGGAGGGAACGTCTACGAGCAGTACTTC.

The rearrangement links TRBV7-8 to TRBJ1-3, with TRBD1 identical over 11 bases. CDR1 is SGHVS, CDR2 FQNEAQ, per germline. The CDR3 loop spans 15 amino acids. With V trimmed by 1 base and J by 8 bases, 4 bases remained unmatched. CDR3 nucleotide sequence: TGTGCCAGCAGCTTAGGGACAGGGGGCCGTGACACCATATATTTT. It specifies CASSLGTGGRDTIYF.

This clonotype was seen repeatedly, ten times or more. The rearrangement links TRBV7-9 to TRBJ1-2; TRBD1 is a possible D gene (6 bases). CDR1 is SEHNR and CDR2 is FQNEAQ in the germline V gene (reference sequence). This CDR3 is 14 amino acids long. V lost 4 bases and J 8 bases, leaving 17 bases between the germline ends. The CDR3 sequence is CASSSLDSRGGYTF. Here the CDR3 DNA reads TGTGCCAGCAGCTCACTGGACAGCCGGGGGGGCTACACCTTC. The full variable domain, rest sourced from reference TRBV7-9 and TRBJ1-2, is DTGVSQNPRHKITKRGQNVTFRCDPISEHNRLYWYRQTLGQGPEFLTYFQNEAQLEKSRLLSDRFSAERPKGSFSTLEIQRTEQGDSAMYLCASSSLDSRGGYTFGSGTRLTVV.

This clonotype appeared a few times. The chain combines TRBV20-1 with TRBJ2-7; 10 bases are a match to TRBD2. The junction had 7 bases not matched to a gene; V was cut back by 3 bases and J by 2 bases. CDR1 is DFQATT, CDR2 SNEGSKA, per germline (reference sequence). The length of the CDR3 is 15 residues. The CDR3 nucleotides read TGCAGTGCTAGCCGGCCTAGCGGGAGCCCCTACGAGCAGTACTTC. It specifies CSASRPSGSPYEQYF.

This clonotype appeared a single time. The CDR3 is CASSLGSGRAEYEQYF. CDR3 nucleotides: TGCGCCAGCAGCCTGGGTAGCGGGAGGGCCGAGTACGAGCAGTACTTC. V and J are TRBV4-1 and TRBJ2-7; 11 nucleotides agree with TRBD2. Germline trimming cut 4 bases from V and 4 bases from J; bases unmatched to any gene: 9. The CDR3 consists of 16 residues. The germline V gene encodes CDR1 MGHRA and CDR2 YSYEKL.

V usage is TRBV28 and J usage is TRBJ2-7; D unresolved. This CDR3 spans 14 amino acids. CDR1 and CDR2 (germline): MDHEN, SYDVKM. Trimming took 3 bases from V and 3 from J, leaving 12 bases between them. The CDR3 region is CASSFVRTNYEQYF. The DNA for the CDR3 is TGTGCCAGCAGTTTTGTTCGAACGAACTACGAGCAGTACTTC.

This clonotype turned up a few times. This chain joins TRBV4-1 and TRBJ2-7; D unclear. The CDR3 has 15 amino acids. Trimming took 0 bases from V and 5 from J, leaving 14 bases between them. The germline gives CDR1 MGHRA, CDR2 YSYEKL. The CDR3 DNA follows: TGCGCCAGCAGCCAAGATTTGGTTCGAGCACACGAGCAGTACTTC. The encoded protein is CASSQDLVRAHEQYF.